These T cell receptor beta chains were read from a single sample in a study of T cell responses to AZD1222 COVID-19 vaccine. Some clones are missing from TCRdb's copy, which holds only in-frame ones; the method was immunoSEQ multiplex PCR. The sample lists roughly 120,000 clones, just over 85% occurring once. Sequencing used peripheral blood, obtained on day 0 of MenACWY control vaccination. These receptors originate from an adult in good health. Each CDR3 is given with its conserved first and last residue. D genes are given only for firm matches. Only part of the rows carry a size: once, few, many, or a class if the clone is expanded.

D	V	size	length	J	CDR3	DNA
TRBD2	TRBV6-2/TRBV6-3	.	21	TRBJ2-1	CASSLHRTSGRSSASYNEQFF	TGTGCCAGCAGCCTACACCGGACTAGCGGGCGCTCGTCCGCGTCCTACAATGAGCAGTTCTTC
.	TRBV6-2/TRBV6-3	.	15	TRBJ2-1	CASSMRGRIYNEQFF	TGTGCCAGCAGTATGAGGGGACGAATCTACAATGAGCAGTTCTTC
.	TRBV2	.	16	TRBJ2-3	CASSERIVKGTDTQYF	TGTGCCAGCAGTGAAAGGATCGTGAAAGGCACAGATACGCAGTATTTT
.	TRBV5-1	.	14	TRBJ1-4	CASSAGDAHVKLFF	TGCGCCAGCAGCGCGGGGGACGCCCACGTTAAACTGTTTTTT
.	TRBV10-1	.	16	TRBJ2-1	CASSERAGSSYNEQFF	TGCGCCAGCAGTGAGAGGGCAGGCAGCTCCTACAATGAGCAGTTCTTC
TRBD1	TRBV4-2	few	15	TRBJ2-7	CASSQGTGSPYEQYF	TGTGCCAGCAGCCAAGGGACAGGGAGTCCCTACGAGCAGTACTTC
.	TRBV6-5	.	12	TRBJ2-7	CASSEGDYEQYF	TGTGCCAGCTCCGAGGGGGACTACGAGCAGTACTTC
TRBD1	TRBV7-3	.	15	TRBJ2-2	CASSLTGGASGELFF	TGTGCCAGCAGCTTAACAGGGGGCGCAAGCGGGGAGCTGTTTTTT
.	TRBV11-2	.	17	TRBJ1-2	CASSLVGLNRPHYGYTF	TGTGCCAGCAGCTTAGTGGGCCTCAACCGACCGCACTATGGCTACACCTTC
.	TRBV29-1	.	15	TRBJ2-7	CSVETWASTGYEQYF	TGCAGCGTTGAAACGTGGGCTAGCACTGGCTACGAGCAGTACTTC
TRBD1	TRBV10-1	.	17	TRBJ2-4	CASSESVAGGTKNIQYF	TGCGCCAGCAGTGAGTCGGTGGCAGGGGGAACCAAAAACATTCAGTACTTC
.	TRBV23-1	.	12	TRBJ1-2	CASKERVYGYTF	TGCGCCAGCAAGGAAAGGGTCTATGGCTACACCTTC
.	TRBV5-1	.	14	TRBJ2-3	CASSPGRHTDTQYF	TGCGCCAGTTCCCCCGGCAGACACACAGATACGCAGTATTTT
.	TRBV15	.	14	TRBJ2-1	CATSRVGLNNEQFF	TGTGCCACCAGCAGAGTAGGACTCAACAATGAGCAGTTCTTC
TRBD2	TRBV28	.	15	TRBJ2-1	CASSLPLAGTDEQFF	TGTGCCAGCAGTTTACCACTAGCGGGAACGGACGAGCAGTTCTTC
TRBD1	TRBV18	.	18	TRBJ1-4	CASSPNSIRGRSNEKLFF	TGTGCCAGCTCACCGAACTCGATAAGGGGGCGATCTAATGAAAAACTGTTTTTT
.	TRBV28	.	14	TRBJ1-2	CASSLSGVNYGYTF	TGTGCCAGCAGTTTATCCGGAGTCAACTATGGCTACACCTTC